The 10 T cell receptor beta chains below were found in one sample sequenced in a study of T-cell reconstitution after alpha-beta-depleted transplantation in children. A TCRbeta library incorporating unique molecular identifiers was prepared. Using its own MiXCR run on the PCR reads, TCRdb lists one record per CDR3 protein. The data show under 300,000 distinct CDR3 sequences, around a tenth seen once. Sequences were derived from peripheral blood, sampled 180 days after TCRalphabeta/CD19-depleted stem cell transplant. Source of these receptors: a male patient between 2 and 10 years old who had a stem cell transplant for chronic granulomatous disease, so the T cells may come from the graft donor.

This clonotype was detected many times. The V call is TRBV20-1, the J call TRBJ2-1; 11 bases agree with TRBD2. V shed 3 bases, J shed 3 bases, and the junction held 4 bases outside the gene matches. The CDR3 extends over 15 amino acids. Germline V lookup: CDR1 DFQATT, CDR2 SNEGSKA (reference sequence). The CDR3 is CSARATSGSYNEQFF. The CDR3 DNA reads TGCAGTGCTAGGGCAACTAGCGGGAGCTACAATGAGCAGTTCTTC.

V gene TRBV12-3 or TRBV12-4 combines with J gene TRBJ1-3; possible D gene TRBD1, 5 bases. The germline V and J ends were trimmed by 5 bases and 2 bases, with 13 bases remaining between them. The CDR3 is 15 amino acids. The CDR3 nucleotides are TGTGCCAGCAGTCAGGGCCTGGGCACTGGAAACACCATATATTTT. It translates to CASSQGLGTGNTIYF.

This clonotype was picked up many times. The V gene is TRBV5-1, the J gene TRBJ2-3; D unclear. The CDR3 runs to 16 residues. Germline V gene sequence: CDR1 SGHRS, CDR2 YFSETQ. The V gene lost 0 bases and the J gene lost 2 bases, with 13 bases spanning the gap. The CDR3 DNA reads as TGCGCCAGCAGCTTGGGTCCAGCCGTCCACACAGATACGCAGTATTTT. This encodes CASSLGPAVHTDTQYF. The full variable domain, completed using reference TRBV5-1 and TRBJ2-3, is KAGVTQTPRYLIKTRGQQVTLSCSPISGHRSVSWYQQTPGQGLQFLFEYFSETQRNKGNFPGRFSGRQFSNSRSEMNVSTLELGDSALYLCASSLGPAVHTDTQYFGPGTRLTVL.

This sequence joins TRBV11-2 and TRBJ2-4; D is ambiguous. The germline gives CDR1 SGHAT, CDR2 FQNNGV. CDR3 size: 15 residues. V was cut by 0 bases and J by 9 bases, with 15 bases left in between. Written as DNA, the CDR3 is TGTGCCAGCAGCTTAGATGGGCACGTAGGTTTCATTCAGTACTTC. Translating it yields CASSLDGHVGFIQYF.

This clonotype has at least ten counts. The gene calls are TRBV20-1 and TRBJ2-3; 9 bases line up with TRBD1. The CDR3 sequence is 15 residues long. Trimming at V came to 3 bases and at J to 5 bases, leaving 9 bases not matched to a gene. Germline CDR1 reads DFQATT; CDR2 reads SNEGSKA (reference sequence). This chain's CDR3 is CSARDRGAPIDTQYF. The CDR3 DNA reads as TGCAGTGCTAGGGACAGGGGTGCGCCGATAGATACGCAGTATTTT.

The table lists this clonotype with many counts. The chain is built from TRBV12-3 or TRBV12-4 and TRBJ1-5, with D unclear. The V end lost 3 bases, the J end lost 0 bases, and 15 bases lay between the germline ends. The CDR3 length is 17 residues. The CDR3 loop is CASSFFSVAYSNQPQHF. As DNA, the CDR3 is TGTGCCAGCAGTTTTTTCTCAGTAGCATATAGCAATCAGCCCCAGCATTTT.

This clonotype was seen a few times. This chain connects TRBV5-4 to TRBJ2-3, with TRBD1 matching over 7 bases. V shed 3 bases and J 5 bases; nucleotides not matched to a gene: 12. Germline V gene data show CDR1 as SGHNT and CDR2 as YYREEE (reference sequence). The CDR3 sequence is 16 residues long. The CDR3 loop is CASSSARVSGGDTQYF. CDR3 bases: TGTGCCAGCAGCTCTGCCCGGGTTTCAGGGGGAGATACGCAGTATTTT.

The sample holds many counts of this clonotype. The gene calls are TRBV5-1 and TRBJ1-5; D remains unclear. The CDR3 is made up of 16 amino acids. V lost 2 bases and J lost 0, with 12 bases in between. Germline V CDR1 and CDR2: SGHRS, YFSETQ. The CDR3 nucleotides read TGCGCCAGCAGCTTCTCTTCCGCTTATAGCAATCAGCCCCAGCATTTT. It yields the protein CASSFSSAYSNQPQHF.

This clonotype was recorded at least ten times. The chain recombines TRBV20-1 with TRBJ2-1, with 7 bases aligning to TRBD2. Germline V lookup: CDR1 DFQATT, CDR2 SNEGSKA (reference sequence). Losses at the gene ends were 6 bases for V and 4 bases for J; bases not matched to a gene: 9. CDR3 length equals 14 residues. The CDR3 DNA reads as TGCAGTGCGTTTCGACTAGCAGAATACAATGAGCAGTTCTTC. Amino acids: CSAFRLAEYNEQFF.

This clonotype was detected many times. The genes are TRBV4-3 and TRBJ1-4; D is unresolved. The ends were cut back, 1 base at V and 8 bases at J, with 5 bases in the middle. Germline CDR1 reads LGHNA; CDR2 reads YSLEER. The CDR3 has 12 residues. The CDR3 region is CASSQGVEKLFF. The CDR3 nucleotides read TGCGCCAGCAGCCAAGGGGTGGAAAAACTGTTTTTT.